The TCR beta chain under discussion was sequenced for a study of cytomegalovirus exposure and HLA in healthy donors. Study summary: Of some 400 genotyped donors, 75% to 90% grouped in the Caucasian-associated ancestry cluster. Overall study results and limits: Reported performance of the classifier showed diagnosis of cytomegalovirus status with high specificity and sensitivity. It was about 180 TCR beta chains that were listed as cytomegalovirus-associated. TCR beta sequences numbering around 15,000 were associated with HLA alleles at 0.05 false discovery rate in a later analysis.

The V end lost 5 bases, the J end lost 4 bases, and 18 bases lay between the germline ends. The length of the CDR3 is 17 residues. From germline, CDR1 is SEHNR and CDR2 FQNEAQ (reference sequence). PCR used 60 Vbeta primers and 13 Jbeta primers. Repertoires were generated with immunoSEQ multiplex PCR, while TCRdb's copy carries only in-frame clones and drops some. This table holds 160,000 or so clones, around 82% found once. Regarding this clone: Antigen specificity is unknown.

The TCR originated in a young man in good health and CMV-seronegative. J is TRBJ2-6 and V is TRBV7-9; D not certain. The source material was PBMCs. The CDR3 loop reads CASSHDILRPGANVLTF. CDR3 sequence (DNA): TGTGCCAGCAGCCACGATATACTCCGCCCGGGGGCCAACGTCCTGACTTTC.